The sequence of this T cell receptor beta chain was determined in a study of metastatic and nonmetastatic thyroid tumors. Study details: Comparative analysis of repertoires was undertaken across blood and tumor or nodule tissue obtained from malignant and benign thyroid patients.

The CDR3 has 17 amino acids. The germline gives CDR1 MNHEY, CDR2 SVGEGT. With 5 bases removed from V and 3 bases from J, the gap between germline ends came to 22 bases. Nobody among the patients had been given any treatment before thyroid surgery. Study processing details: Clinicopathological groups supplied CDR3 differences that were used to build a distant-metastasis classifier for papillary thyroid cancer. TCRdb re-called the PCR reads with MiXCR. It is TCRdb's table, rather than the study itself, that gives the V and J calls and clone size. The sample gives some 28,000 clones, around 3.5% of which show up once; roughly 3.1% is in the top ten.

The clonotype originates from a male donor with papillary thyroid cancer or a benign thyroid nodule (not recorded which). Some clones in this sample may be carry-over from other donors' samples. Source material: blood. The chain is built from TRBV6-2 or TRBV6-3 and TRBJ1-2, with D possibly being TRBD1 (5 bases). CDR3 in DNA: TGTGCCAGCAGTGACTTTGGCTGGACACCCGAGGACTATGGCTACACCTTC. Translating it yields CASSDFGWTPEDYGYTF.